This T cell receptor (beta chain) emerged from a study of cytomegalovirus exposure and HLA in healthy donors. Study-wide background: The platform used for the 100 to 150 validation repertoires matched that of the approximately 710 first-cohort repertoires, a later analysis reported.

The approximately 120-subject validation cohort, separate from the 666-subject first cohort, included the donors. TCRdb's table, derived via immunoSEQ multiplex PCR, lists solely in-frame clones and lacks some. This table has about 120,000 clones, around 95% appearing once. Study-wide points: The TCR clusters that emerged in the first cohort tended, a later analysis found, to co-occur in the roughly 110 validation repertoires. Cytomegalovirus-associated status was assigned to approximately 160 TCR beta chains.

Note on this clone: No antigen is known for it.

The germline CDR1 and CDR2 sequences are LGHNA and YSLEER. The CDR3 is made up of 18 amino acids. V was clipped by 0 bases and J by 1 base; unmatched bases: 9. The sequenced sample consisted of PBMCs. This receptor was identified in a man between 18 and 29 years old in good health and CMV-seronegative. This chain uses TRBV4-3 with TRBJ2-4, with TRBD2 identical over 7 bases. Here the CDR3 DNA reads TGCGCCAGCAGCCAAGATCAGGCTAGCGGTACGGCCAAAAACATTCAGTACTTC. Its protein product is CASSQDQASGTAKNIQYF.